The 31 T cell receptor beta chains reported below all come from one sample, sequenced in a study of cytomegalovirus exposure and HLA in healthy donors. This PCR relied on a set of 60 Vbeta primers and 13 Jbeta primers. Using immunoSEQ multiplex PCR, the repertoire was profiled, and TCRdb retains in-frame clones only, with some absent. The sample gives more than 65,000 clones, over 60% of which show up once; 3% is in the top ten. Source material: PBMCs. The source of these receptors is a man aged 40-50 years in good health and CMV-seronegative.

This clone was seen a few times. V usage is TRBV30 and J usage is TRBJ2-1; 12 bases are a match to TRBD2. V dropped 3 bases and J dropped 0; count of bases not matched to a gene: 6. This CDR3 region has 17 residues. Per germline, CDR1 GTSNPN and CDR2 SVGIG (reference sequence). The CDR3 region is CAWRGTSGRSSYNEQFF. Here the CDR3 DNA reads TGTGCCTGGAGGGGGACTAGCGGGCGGAGCTCCTACAATGAGCAGTTCTTC.

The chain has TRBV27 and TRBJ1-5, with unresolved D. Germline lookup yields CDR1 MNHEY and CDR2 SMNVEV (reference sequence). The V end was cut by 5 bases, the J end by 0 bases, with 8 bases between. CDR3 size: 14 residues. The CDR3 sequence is CASSQENSNQPQHF. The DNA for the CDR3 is TGTGCCAGCAGTCAAGAGAATAGCAATCAGCCCCAGCATTTT.

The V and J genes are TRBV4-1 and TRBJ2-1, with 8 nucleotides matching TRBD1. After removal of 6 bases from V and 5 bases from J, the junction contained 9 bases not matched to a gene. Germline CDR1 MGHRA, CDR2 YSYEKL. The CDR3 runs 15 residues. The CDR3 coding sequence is TGCGCCAGCAGTTTCGGACAGGGTCGGAACAATGAGCAGTTCTTC. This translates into CASSFGQGRNNEQFF.

CDR3 coding DNA: TGCGCCAGCAGTAATACAGGGGATTCGTACAATGAGCAGTTCTTC. Protein sequence: CASSNTGDSYNEQFF. The chain couples TRBV5-1 to TRBJ2-1; 7 positions agree with TRBD1. J lost 4 bases, V lost 5 bases, and 9 bases had no gene match. The CDR3 sequence is 15 residues long. CDR1 and CDR2 (germline): SGHRS, YFSETQ.

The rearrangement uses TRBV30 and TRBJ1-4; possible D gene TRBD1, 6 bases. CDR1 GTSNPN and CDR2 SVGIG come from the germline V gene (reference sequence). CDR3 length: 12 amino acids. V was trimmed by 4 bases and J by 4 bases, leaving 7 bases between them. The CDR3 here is CAWNRVNEKLFF. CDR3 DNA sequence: TGTGCCTGGAACAGGGTTAATGAAAAACTGTTTTTT.

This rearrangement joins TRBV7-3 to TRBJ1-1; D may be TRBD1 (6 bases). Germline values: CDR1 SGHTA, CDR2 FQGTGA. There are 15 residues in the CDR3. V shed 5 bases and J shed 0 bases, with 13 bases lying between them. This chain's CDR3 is CASSPGVGMNTEAFF. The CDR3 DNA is TGTGCCAGCAGCCCAGGGGTCGGGATGAACACTGAAGCTTTCTTT. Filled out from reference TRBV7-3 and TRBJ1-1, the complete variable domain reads GAGVSQTPSNKVTEKGKYVELRCDPISGHTALYWYRQSLGQGPEFLIYFQGTGAADDSGLPNDRFFAVRPEGSVSTLKIQRTERGDSAVYLCASSPGVGMNTEAFFGQGTRLTVV.

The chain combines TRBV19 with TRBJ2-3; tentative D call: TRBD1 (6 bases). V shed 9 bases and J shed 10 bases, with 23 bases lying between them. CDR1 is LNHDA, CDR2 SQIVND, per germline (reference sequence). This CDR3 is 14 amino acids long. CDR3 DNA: TGTGCCAGCTCCCAGGGACAAGCCTTGGGATCGCAGTATTTT. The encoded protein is CASSQGQALGSQYF. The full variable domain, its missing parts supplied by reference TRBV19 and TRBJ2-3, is DGGITQSPKYLFRKEGQNVTLSCEQNLNHDAMYWYRQDPGQGLRLIYYSQIVNDFQKGDIAEGYSVSREKKESFPLTVTSAQKNPTAFYLCASSQGQALGSQYFGPGTRLTVL.

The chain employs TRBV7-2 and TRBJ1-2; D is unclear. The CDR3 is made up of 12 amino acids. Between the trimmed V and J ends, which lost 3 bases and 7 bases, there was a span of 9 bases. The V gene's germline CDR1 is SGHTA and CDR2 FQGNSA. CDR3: CASSFGLSGYTF. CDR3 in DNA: TGTGCCAGCAGCTTTGGGCTATCTGGCTACACCTTC.

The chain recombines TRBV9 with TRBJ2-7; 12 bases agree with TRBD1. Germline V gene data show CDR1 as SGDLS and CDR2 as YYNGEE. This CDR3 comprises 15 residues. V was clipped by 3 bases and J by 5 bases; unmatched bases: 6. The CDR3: CASSARDRGLHEQYF. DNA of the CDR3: TGTGCCAGCAGCGCGCGGGACAGGGGGCTCCACGAGCAGTACTTC.

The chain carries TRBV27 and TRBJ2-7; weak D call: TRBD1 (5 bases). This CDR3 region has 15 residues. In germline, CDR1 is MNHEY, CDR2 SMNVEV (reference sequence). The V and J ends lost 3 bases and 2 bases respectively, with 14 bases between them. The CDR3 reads CASSFQGARTYEQYF. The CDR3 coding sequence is TGTGCCAGCAGTTTCCAGGGCGCAAGGACCTACGAGCAGTACTTC.

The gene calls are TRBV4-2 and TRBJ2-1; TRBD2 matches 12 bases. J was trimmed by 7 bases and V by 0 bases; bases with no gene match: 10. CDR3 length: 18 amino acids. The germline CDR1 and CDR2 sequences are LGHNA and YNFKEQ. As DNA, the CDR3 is TGTGCCAGCAGCCAAGATTGGGGCGGACTAGCGGGATGGAATGAGCAGTTCTTC. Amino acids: CASSQDWGGLAGWNEQFF.

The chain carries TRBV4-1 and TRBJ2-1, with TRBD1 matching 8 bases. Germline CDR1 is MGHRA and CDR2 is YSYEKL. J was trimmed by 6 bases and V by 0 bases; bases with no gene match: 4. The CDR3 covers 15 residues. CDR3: CASSQDPGQGNEQFF. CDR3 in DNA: TGCGCCAGCAGCCAAGATCCCGGACAGGGCAATGAGCAGTTCTTC.

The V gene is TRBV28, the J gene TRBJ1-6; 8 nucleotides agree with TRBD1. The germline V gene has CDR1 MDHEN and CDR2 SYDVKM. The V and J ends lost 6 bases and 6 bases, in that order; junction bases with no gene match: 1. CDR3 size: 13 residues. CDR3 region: CASRQGANSPLHF. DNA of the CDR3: TGTGCCAGCAGGCAGGGGGCTAATTCACCCCTCCACTTT.

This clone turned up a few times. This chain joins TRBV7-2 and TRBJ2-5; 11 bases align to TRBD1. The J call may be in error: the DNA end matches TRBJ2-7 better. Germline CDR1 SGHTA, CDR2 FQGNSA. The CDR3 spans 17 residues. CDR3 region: CASSWTGTGGIGYEQYF. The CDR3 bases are TGTGCCAGCAGCTGGACCGGGACAGGGGGAATTGGGTACGAGCAGTACTTC.

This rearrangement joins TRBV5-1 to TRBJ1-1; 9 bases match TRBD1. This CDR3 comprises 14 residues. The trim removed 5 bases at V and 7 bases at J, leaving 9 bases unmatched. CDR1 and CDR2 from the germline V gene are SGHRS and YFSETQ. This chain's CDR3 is CASRNTGGGREAFF. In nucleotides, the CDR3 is TGCGCCAGCAGGAATACAGGGGGCGGACGTGAAGCTTTCTTT.

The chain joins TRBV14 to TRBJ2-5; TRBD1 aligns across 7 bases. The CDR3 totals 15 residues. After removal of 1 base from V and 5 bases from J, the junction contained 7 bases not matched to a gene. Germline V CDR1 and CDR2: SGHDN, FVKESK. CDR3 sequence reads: CASSQGNRGRETQYF. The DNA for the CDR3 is TGTGCCAGCAGCCAAGGAAACAGGGGACGGGAGACCCAGTACTTC.

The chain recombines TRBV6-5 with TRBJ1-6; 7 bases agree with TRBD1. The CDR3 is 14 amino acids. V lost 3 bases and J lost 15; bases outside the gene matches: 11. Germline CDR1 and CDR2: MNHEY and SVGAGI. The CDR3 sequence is CASSYQQGIINLHF. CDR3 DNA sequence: TGTGCCAGCAGTTATCAACAGGGGATAATCAACCTCCACTTT.

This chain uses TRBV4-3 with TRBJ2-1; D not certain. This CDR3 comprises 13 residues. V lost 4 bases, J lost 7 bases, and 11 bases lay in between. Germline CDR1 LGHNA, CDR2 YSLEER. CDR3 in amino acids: CASSRSLVNEQFF. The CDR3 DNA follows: TGCGCCAGCAGCCGCTCCCTAGTAAATGAGCAGTTCTTC.

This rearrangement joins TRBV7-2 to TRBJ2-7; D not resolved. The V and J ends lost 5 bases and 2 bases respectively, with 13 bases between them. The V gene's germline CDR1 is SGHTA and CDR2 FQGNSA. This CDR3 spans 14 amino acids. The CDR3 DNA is TGTGCCAGCAGCGCCCAGGTGGCTACCTACGAGCAGTACTTC. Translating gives CASSAQVATYEQYF.

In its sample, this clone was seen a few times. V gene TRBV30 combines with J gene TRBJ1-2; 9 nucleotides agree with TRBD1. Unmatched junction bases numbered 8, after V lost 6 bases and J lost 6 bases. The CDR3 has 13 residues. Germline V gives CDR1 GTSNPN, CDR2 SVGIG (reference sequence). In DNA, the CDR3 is TGTGCCTGCAGTACAGGACAGGGGAATGGCTACACCTTC. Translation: CACSTGQGNGYTF.

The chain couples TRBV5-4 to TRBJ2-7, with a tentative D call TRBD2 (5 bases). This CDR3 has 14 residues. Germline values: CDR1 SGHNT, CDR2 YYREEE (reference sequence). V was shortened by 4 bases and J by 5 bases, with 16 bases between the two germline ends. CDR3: CASSLRAVKDEQYF. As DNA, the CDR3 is TGTGCCAGCAGCCTGCGGGCGGTTAAGGACGAGCAGTACTTC.

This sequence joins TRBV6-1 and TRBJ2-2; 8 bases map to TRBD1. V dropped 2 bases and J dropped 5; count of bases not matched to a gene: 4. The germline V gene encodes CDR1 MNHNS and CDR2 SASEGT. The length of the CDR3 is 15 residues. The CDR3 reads CASSETTGETGELFF. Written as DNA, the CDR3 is TGTGCCAGCAGTGAAACGACAGGGGAGACCGGGGAGCTGTTTTTT.

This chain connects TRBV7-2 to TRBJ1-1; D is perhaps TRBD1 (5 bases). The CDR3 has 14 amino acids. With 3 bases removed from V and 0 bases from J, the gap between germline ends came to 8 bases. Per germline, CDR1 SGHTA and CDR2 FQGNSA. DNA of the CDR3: TGTGCCAGCAGCTTGGGGCAAGTGAACACTGAAGCTTTCTTT. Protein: CASSLGQVNTEAFF.

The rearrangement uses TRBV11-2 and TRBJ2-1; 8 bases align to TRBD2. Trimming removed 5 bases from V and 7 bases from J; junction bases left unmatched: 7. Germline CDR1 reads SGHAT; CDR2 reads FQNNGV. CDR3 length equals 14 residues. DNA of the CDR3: TGTGCCAGCAGCCCGGGAGGGCTGGGGAATGAGCAGTTCTTC. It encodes CASSPGGLGNEQFF.

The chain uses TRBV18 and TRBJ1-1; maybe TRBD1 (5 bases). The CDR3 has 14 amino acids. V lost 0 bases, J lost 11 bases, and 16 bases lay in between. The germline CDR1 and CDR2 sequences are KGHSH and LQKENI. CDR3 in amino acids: CASSPPSREDYAFF. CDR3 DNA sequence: TGTGCCAGCTCACCACCGAGCAGGGAGGATTACGCTTTCTTT. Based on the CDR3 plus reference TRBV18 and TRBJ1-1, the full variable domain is NAGVMQNPRHLVRRRGQEARLRCSPMKGHSHVYWYRQLPEEGLKFMVYLQKENIIDESGMPKERFSAEFPKEGPSILRIQQVVRGDSAAYFCASSPPSREDYAFFGQGTRLTVV.

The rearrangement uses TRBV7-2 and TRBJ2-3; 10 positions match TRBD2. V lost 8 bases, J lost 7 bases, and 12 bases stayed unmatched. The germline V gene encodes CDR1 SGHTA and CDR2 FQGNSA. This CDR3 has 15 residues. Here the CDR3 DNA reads TGTGCCAGCTCATATAGCGGGGGGTTGGGTTATACGCAGTATTTT. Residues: CASSYSGGLGYTQYF. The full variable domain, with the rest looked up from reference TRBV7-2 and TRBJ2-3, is GAGVSQSPSNKVTEKGKDVELRCDPISGHTALYWYRQSLGQGLEFLIYFQGNSAPDKSGLPSDRFSAERTGGSVSTLTIQRTQQEDSAVYLCASSYSGGLGYTQYFGPGTRLTVL.

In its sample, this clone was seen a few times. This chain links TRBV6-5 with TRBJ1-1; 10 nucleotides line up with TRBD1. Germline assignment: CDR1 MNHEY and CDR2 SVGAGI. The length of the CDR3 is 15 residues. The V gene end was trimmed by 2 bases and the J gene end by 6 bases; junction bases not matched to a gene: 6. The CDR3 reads CASSYLGQGRAEAFF. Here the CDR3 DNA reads TGTGCCAGCAGTTACCTGGGACAGGGGAGGGCTGAAGCTTTCTTT.

CDR3 nucleotides: TGTGCCAGTAGTATTTCAAGGACAGGGGCCTACGAGCAGTACTTC. Its protein is CASSISRTGAYEQYF. The V call is TRBV19, the J call TRBJ2-7; 9 bases line up with TRBD1. Germline V lookup: CDR1 LNHDA, CDR2 SQIVND (reference sequence). The CDR3 contains 15 residues. Trimming cost V 3 bases and J 2 bases; bases outside gene matches: 5. Based on the CDR3 plus reference TRBV19 and TRBJ2-7, the full variable domain is DGGITQSPKYLFRKEGQNVTLSCEQNLNHDAMYWYRQDPGQGLRLIYYSQIVNDFQKGDIAEGYSVSREKKESFPLTVTSAQKNPTAFYLCASSISRTGAYEQYFGPGTRLTVT.

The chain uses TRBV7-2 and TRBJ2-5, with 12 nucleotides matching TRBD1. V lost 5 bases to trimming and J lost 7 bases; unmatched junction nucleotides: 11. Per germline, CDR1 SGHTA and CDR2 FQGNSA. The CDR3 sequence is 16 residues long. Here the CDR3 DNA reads TGTGCCAGCAGCCCTGGGACAGGGGGCCCCAAGGGGACCCAGTACTTC. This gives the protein CASSPGTGGPKGTQYF.

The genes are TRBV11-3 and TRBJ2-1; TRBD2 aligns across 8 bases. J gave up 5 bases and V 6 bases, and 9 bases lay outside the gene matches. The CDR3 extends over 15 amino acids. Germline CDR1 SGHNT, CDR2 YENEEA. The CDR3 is CASRLGLGNHNEQFF. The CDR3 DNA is TGTGCCAGCAGATTGGGACTAGGGAATCACAATGAGCAGTTCTTC.

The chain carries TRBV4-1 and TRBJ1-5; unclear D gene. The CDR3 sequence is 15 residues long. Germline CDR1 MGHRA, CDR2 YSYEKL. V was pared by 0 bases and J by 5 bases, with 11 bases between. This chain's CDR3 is CASSQDQVGYQPQHF. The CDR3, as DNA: TGCGCCAGCAGCCAAGATCAGGTTGGATATCAGCCCCAGCATTTT.